In its sample, the clone carrying this T cell receptor (beta chain) was seen a few times. Germline trimming cut 3 bases from V and 5 bases from J; bases unmatched to any gene: 6. Germline CDR1 reads SEHNR; CDR2 reads FQNEAQ (reference sequence). The CDR3 extends over 15 amino acids. This sample was taken from a study of T-cell reconstitution after alpha-beta-depleted transplantation in children. Preparing the TCRbeta library involved the use of unique molecular identifiers. TCRdb reprocessed the PCR reads via MiXCR and lists one record per CDR3 protein. Found here are approximately 400,000 distinct CDR3 sequences, about a tenth of them singletons; the top ten hold nearly 5.5%.

The V gene is TRBV7-9, the J gene TRBJ1-2; 10 bases line up with TRBD1. The receptor was isolated from a human donor who donated a stem cell graft to a child with acute myeloid leukemia. The specimen comprised PBMCs from the stem cell graft donor, sampled from the stem cell graft. The chain's CDR3 is CASSLGTGAKYGYTF. For the CDR3, the DNA is TGTGCCAGCAGCTTGGGGACAGGGGCGAAGTATGGCTACACCTTC.